These 31 T cell receptor beta chains were all obtained from the same sample, sequenced in a study of T cell responses to AZD1222 COVID-19 vaccine. Only in-frame clones appear in the TCRdb table, and some are missing; sequencing was by immunoSEQ multiplex PCR. The data hold 84,000 or so clones, with over 75% observed a single time. Here the sequenced sample was peripheral blood, taken on day 0 of MenACWY control vaccination. Receptors were obtained from an adult in good health.

The CDR3 sequence: CASSLVRVRGNTIYF. The CDR3 DNA reads TGCGCCAGCAGCTTGGTCAGAGTTAGAGGAAACACCATATATTTT. The rearrangement links TRBV5-1 to TRBJ1-3; D is ambiguous. The germline V gene encodes CDR1 SGHRS and CDR2 YFSETQ. The germline V and J ends were trimmed by 0 bases and 4 bases, with 11 bases remaining between them. CDR3 length: 15 residues. Full variable domain (rest looked up from reference TRBV5-1 and TRBJ1-3): KAGVTQTPRYLIKTRGQQVTLSCSPISGHRSVSWYQQTPGQGLQFLFEYFSETQRNKGNFPGRFSGRQFSNSRSEMNVSTLELGDSALYLCASSLVRVRGNTIYFGEGSWLTVV.

The genes are TRBV5-1 and TRBJ2-3, with 12 bases fitting TRBD2. This CDR3 comprises 17 residues. Germline V gene sequence: CDR1 SGHRS, CDR2 YFSETQ. V was clipped by 0 bases and J by 0 bases; unmatched bases: 2. For the CDR3, the DNA is TGCGCCAGCAGCTTGGACGGACTAGCGGGGAGCACAGATACGCAGTATTTT. It codes for CASSLDGLAGSTDTQYF. The whole variable domain, remainder taken from reference TRBV5-1 and TRBJ2-3, is KAGVTQTPRYLIKTRGQQVTLSCSPISGHRSVSWYQQTPGQGLQFLFEYFSETQRNKGNFPGRFSGRQFSNSRSEMNVSTLELGDSALYLCASSLDGLAGSTDTQYFGPGTRLTVL.

This chain uses TRBV9 with TRBJ2-3; possibly TRBD2 for D (6 bases). CDR3 length equals 15 residues. V was cut by 2 bases and J by 4 bases, with 14 bases left in between. Looked up from germline, CDR1 is SGDLS and CDR2 is YYNGEE. CDR3 amino acids: CASSVRAGLPDTQYF. Written as DNA, the CDR3 is TGTGCCAGCAGCGTGAGGGCGGGGTTGCCAGATACGCAGTATTTT.

This clone was seen just once. The chain carries TRBV18 and TRBJ2-2; the D is unclear. Germline CDR1 is KGHSH and CDR2 is LQKENI. The CDR3 covers 13 residues. V lost 5 bases to trimming and J lost 1 base, with 5 bases between them. The CDR3 protein is CASSVVNTGELFF. As DNA, the CDR3 is TGTGCCAGCTCAGTAGTGAACACCGGGGAGCTGTTTTTT.

CDR3 coding DNA: TGTGCCAGCTCACCGACAGGTAATAGCAATCAGCCCCAGCATTTT. It encodes CASSPTGNSNQPQHF. This chain joins TRBV18 and TRBJ1-5, with D possibly matching TRBD1 (6 bases). Germline lookup yields CDR1 KGHSH and CDR2 LQKENI. The CDR3 contains 15 residues. Trimming shortened V by 3 bases and J by 0 bases, and 9 bases separated the two germline ends.

The V call is TRBV3-1 (or the pseudogene TRBV3-2), the J call TRBJ2-7; D gene unclear. Germline CDR1 reads LGHDT; CDR2 reads YNNKEL (reference sequence). Trimming removed 1 base from V and 3 bases from J, with 10 bases in between. This CDR3 spans 14 amino acids. Here the CDR3 DNA reads TGTGCCAGCAGCCAAGGGGTAAGCAGCTACGAGCAGTACTTC. Translation: CASSQGVSSYEQYF.

This clone was picked up one time. This chain's CDR3 is CASSYEVTDYGYTF. Written as DNA, the CDR3 is TGTGCCAGCAGTTACGAGGTAACAGACTATGGCTACACCTTC. The chain carries TRBV2 and TRBJ1-2; no clear D. CDR1 and CDR2 (germline): SNHLY, FYNNEI. The ends were cut back, 5 bases at V and 3 bases at J, with 13 bases in the middle. The CDR3 length is 14 residues.

V and J are TRBV7-9 and TRBJ2-7; D unresolved. This CDR3 is built from 11 residues. The germline gives CDR1 SEHNR, CDR2 FQNEAQ (reference sequence). Trimming took 5 bases from V and 5 from J, leaving 7 bases between them. CDR3 sequence: CASSESDEQYF. Written as DNA, the CDR3 is TGTGCCAGCAGCGAGTCCGACGAGCAGTACTTC.

The gene calls are TRBV6-2 or TRBV6-3 and TRBJ1-2, with D unclear. The CDR3 totals 14 residues. The V end was cut by 5 bases, the J end by 6 bases, with 16 bases between. From germline, CDR1 is MNHEY and CDR2 SVGEGT. This CDR3 is CASSDPLLANGYTF. The CDR3 DNA follows: TGTGCCAGCAGTGATCCGCTCCTGGCCAATGGCTACACCTTC.

V and J are TRBV6-6 and TRBJ1-4; D may be TRBD1 (6 bases). V lost 5 bases, J lost 0 bases, and 19 bases lay in between. Germline V gene data show CDR1 as MNHNY and CDR2 as SVGAGI (reference sequence). The CDR3 covers 18 residues. The CDR3 here is CASSHSRQALSTNEKLFF. As DNA, the CDR3 is TGTGCCAGCAGTCATTCCAGACAGGCCTTATCAACTAATGAAAAACTGTTTTTT.

The chain employs TRBV24-1 and TRBJ1-2; D is undetermined. Trimming took 4 bases from V and 4 from J, leaving 12 bases between them. This CDR3 is 14 amino acids long. CDR1 and CDR2 (germline): KGHDR, SFDVKD. In nucleotides, the CDR3 is TGTGCCACCAGTGACCGGGATTTTGGCTATGGCTACACCTTC. Residues: CATSDRDFGYGYTF.

The chain uses TRBV7-9 and TRBJ2-3; possibly TRBD1 for D (6 bases). V was pared by 0 bases and J by 6 bases, with 16 bases between. The V gene's germline CDR1 is SEHNR and CDR2 FQNEAQ (reference sequence). The CDR3 is 16 amino acids. CDR3 DNA: TGTGCCAGCAGCTTAGCGAGGGACCGTCAGGGGGATACGCAGTATTTT. Its translation: CASSLARDRQGDTQYF.

The chain recombines TRBV7-2 with TRBJ1-2, with 8 bases aligning to TRBD1. Germline CDR1 reads SGHTA; CDR2 reads FQGNSA. Trimming cost V 5 bases and J 6 bases; bases outside gene matches: 11. This CDR3 spans 15 amino acids. The CDR3 coding sequence is TGTGCCAGCAGCGCCTACAGGGGGAGAGTGGATGGCTACACCTTC. Its protein product is CASSAYRGRVDGYTF.

The chain carries TRBV30 and TRBJ2-2, with 13 positions matching TRBD2. The V gene end was trimmed by 2 bases and the J gene end by 4 bases; junction bases not matched to a gene: 10. This CDR3 contains 18 residues. Germline lookup yields CDR1 GTSNPN and CDR2 SVGIG (reference sequence). CDR3 region: CAWSSGLAGASLTGELFF. CDR3 in DNA: TGTGCCTGGAGTTCAGGACTAGCGGGGGCCAGTCTCACCGGGGAGCTGTTTTTT.

The CDR3 DNA is TGTGCCAGCAGCGGACCGGGACTAGCGGGAGAGCAGTTCTTC. Translation: CASSGPGLAGEQFF. The chain combines TRBV9 with TRBJ2-1; 13 bases agree with TRBD2. The V gene end was trimmed by 3 bases and the J gene end by 10 bases; junction bases not matched to a gene: 4. The CDR3 is made up of 14 amino acids. Germline CDR1 SGDLS, CDR2 YYNGEE.

This clone has only one observation. The chain carries TRBV12-5 and TRBJ1-2; TRBD1 aligns across 8 bases. The junction had 11 bases not matched to a gene; V was cut back by 6 bases and J by 8 bases. The CDR3 covers 14 residues. In germline, CDR1 is LGHNT, CDR2 FRNRAP. The CDR3, as DNA: TGTGCTAGTGGAACGTCGGACAGGGCACAAGGCTACACCTTC. Residues: CASGTSDRAQGYTF.

This sequence joins TRBV5-1 and TRBJ2-7, with D uncertain. The V gene lost 4 bases and the J gene lost 3 bases, with 8 bases spanning the gap. The CDR3 is 12 amino acids. CDR1 SGHRS and CDR2 YFSETQ come from the germline V gene. CDR3 sequence (DNA): TGCGCCAGCAGCGAAGACATCTACGAGCAGTACTTC. It specifies CASSEDIYEQYF.

In DNA form, the CDR3 reads TGTGCCAGCAGCTTAGAACTAGCGGTATACGAGCAGTACTTC. It codes for CASSLELAVYEQYF. The V gene is TRBV7-2, the J gene TRBJ2-7; 8 bases are shared with TRBD2. V shed 1 base, J shed 4 bases, and the junction held 3 bases outside the gene matches. Germline lookup yields CDR1 SGHTA and CDR2 FQGNSA. The CDR3 is 14 amino acids.

V gene TRBV30 combines with J gene TRBJ1-4; 7 bases match TRBD1. V was pared by 5 bases and J by 3 bases, with 6 bases of the junction left unmatched. The CDR3 runs to 14 residues. CDR1 GTSNPN and CDR2 SVGIG come from the germline V gene (reference sequence). In DNA form, the CDR3 reads TGTGCCTGGGCACCCGGGACAGCTAATGAAAAACTGTTTTTT. Encoded protein: CAWAPGTANEKLFF.

The rearrangement uses TRBV10-3 and TRBJ2-7; D possibly uses TRBD1 or TRBD2 (6 bases each). Per germline, CDR1 ENHRY and CDR2 SYGVKD. This CDR3 has 14 amino acids. V gave up 1 base and J gave up 3 bases, with 10 bases separating them. CDR3 DNA: TGTGCCATCAGTGAGTACGGGGGCGGCTACGAGCAGTACTTC. Protein sequence: CAISEYGGGYEQYF.

This clone was counted a few times. The rearrangement uses TRBV7-9 and TRBJ2-7; unclear D gene. Germline-derived CDR1 and CDR2 are SEHNR and FQNEAQ (reference sequence). Trimming shortened V by 3 bases and J by 7 bases, and 10 bases separated the two germline ends. This CDR3 contains 12 residues. The CDR3 here is CASSLGVGEQYF. CDR3 bases: TGTGCCAGCAGCTTGGGCGTTGGGGAGCAGTACTTC.

This clone has just one count. The CDR3: CASSLTRAQETQYF. CDR3 nucleotides: TGTGCCAGCAGTTTGACCCGGGCCCAAGAGACCCAGTACTTC. The chain uses TRBV2 and TRBJ2-5; D not resolved. CDR3 length equals 14 residues. V was trimmed by 5 bases and J by 1 base, leaving 11 bases between them. Germline CDR1 reads SNHLY; CDR2 reads FYNNEI.

The rearrangement links TRBV2 to TRBJ1-6; no clear D. CDR3 length equals 14 residues. CDR1 and CDR2 from the germline V gene are SNHLY and FYNNEI. V was clipped by 0 bases and J by 11 bases, with 11 bases between them. CDR3 in DNA: TGTGCCAGCAGTGAAGCCCAACACCGGACACCCCTCCACTTT. It encodes CASSEAQHRTPLHF.

The rearrangement links TRBV9 to TRBJ1-5; D gene unclear. Trimming pared 0 bases from V and 5 bases from J, leaving 6 bases between. CDR1 and CDR2 from the germline V gene are SGDLS and YYNGEE. This CDR3 has 13 amino acids. The CDR3 is CASSVAPHQPQHF. In DNA form, the CDR3 reads TGTGCCAGCAGCGTAGCCCCGCATCAGCCCCAGCATTTT.

The V call is TRBV7-8, the J call TRBJ1-2, with D perhaps matching TRBD1 (6 bases). CDR3 length: 13 residues. The germline CDR1 and CDR2 sequences are SGHVS and FQNEAQ. Trimming removed 5 bases at V and 2 bases at J, with 9 bases between. Written as DNA, the CDR3 is TGTGCCAGCAGCCCGGACAGCAACTATGGCTACACCTTC. Translated, it gives CASSPDSNYGYTF.

In its sample, this clone was seen once. The genes are TRBV25-1 and TRBJ1-4, with a possible D match to TRBD1 (5 bases). Trimming took 8 bases from V and 4 from J, leaving 14 bases between them. The germline V gene encodes CDR1 MGHDK and CDR2 SYGVNS. The CDR3 covers 14 residues. The CDR3 protein is CASGAWGNNEKLFF. DNA of the CDR3: TGTGCCAGCGGGGCATGGGGAAATAATGAAAAACTGTTTTTT. Complete variable domain (other parts from reference TRBV25-1 and TRBJ1-4): EADIYQTPRYLVIGTGKKITLECSQTMGHDKMYWYQQDPGMELHLIHYSYGVNSTEKGDLSSESTVSRIRTEHFPLTLESARPSHTSQYLCASGAWGNNEKLFFGSGTQLSVL.

This chain uses TRBV14 with TRBJ2-1; D remains ambiguous. CDR1 SGHDN and CDR2 FVKESK come from the germline V gene. There are 14 residues in the CDR3. V gave up 4 bases and J gave up 4 bases, with 11 bases separating them. CDR3: CASSLLGSYNEQFF. The CDR3 nucleotides are TGTGCCAGCAGCCTTCTCGGGTCATACAATGAGCAGTTCTTC.

The rearrangement joins TRBV27 to TRBJ2-7, with 11 bases matching TRBD2. Germline V gives CDR1 MNHEY, CDR2 SMNVEV (reference sequence). With 2 bases clipped from V and 4 bases from J, the junction kept 7 bases outside the gene matches. The CDR3 is made up of 16 amino acids. CDR3 sequence (DNA): TGTGCCAGCAGTTTAGGAACTAGCGGGGGTAGTTACGAGCAGTACTTC. It is translated as CASSLGTSGGSYEQYF.

V usage is TRBV5-1 and J usage is TRBJ2-1, with 10 bases aligning to TRBD2. Unmatched junction bases numbered 3, after V lost 5 bases and J lost 4 bases. Per germline, CDR1 SGHRS and CDR2 YFSETQ. This CDR3 is 14 amino acids long. DNA for the CDR3: TGCGCCAGCAGAGGGACTAGCGAATACAATGAGCAGTTCTTC. Translating it yields CASRGTSEYNEQFF.

The CDR3 region has the DNA TGTGCCAGCAGCTTACTAGCGGGGAGTGAGCAGTTCTTC. This encodes CASSLLAGSEQFF. This chain links TRBV5-6 with TRBJ2-1; 10 positions match TRBD2. The ends lost 2 bases at V and 9 bases at J; junction bases unmatched: 2. The CDR3 has 13 amino acids. The germline CDR1 and CDR2 sequences are SGHDT and YYEEEE.

V gene TRBV5-6 combines with J gene TRBJ2-7, with D tentatively TRBD2 (6 bases). V was trimmed by 0 bases and J by 7 bases, leaving 14 bases between them. The germline gives CDR1 SGHDT, CDR2 YYEEEE. CDR3 length: 14 amino acids. Written as DNA, the CDR3 is TGTGCCAGCAGCTTGGGCCGGGACTTAGAGGAGCAGTACTTC. This codes for CASSLGRDLEEQYF.